Below, 23 T cell receptor beta chains from the same sample are listed, as sequenced in a study of post-analysis software for immune sequencing data. TCR beta cDNA libraries included unique molecular identifiers. TCRdb re-analysed the PCR reads in MiXCR, keeping a single row per CDR3 protein. The data contain about 820,000 distinct CDR3 sequences, around 50% of them seen just once; the ten biggest clones take up approximately 4.4%. Findings and caveats of the study: Controls showed lower frequencies than patients for roughly 5 TRBV segments, and TRBV5-6, TRBV5-1 and TRBV20-1 were among these.

These receptors lack a known antigen. Source material: blood. The receptors derive from a girl aged 5 to 17 with multiple sclerosis.

The CDR3 DNA is TGTGCCAGCAGCCAATCAGACAGGGACTATGGCTACACCTTC. Encoded protein: CASSQSDRDYGYTF. The V call is TRBV7-9, the J call TRBJ1-2; TRBD1 agrees at 7 bases. CDR1 and CDR2 (germline): SEHNR, FQNEAQ (reference sequence). The CDR3 contains 14 residues. The V and J ends lost 5 bases and 3 bases, in that order; junction bases with no gene match: 6.

The V and J genes are TRBV12-3 or TRBV12-4 and TRBJ1-6; no clear D. This CDR3 is built from 14 residues. V shed 8 bases and J shed 1 base, with 9 bases lying between them. CDR3 sequence (DNA): TGTGCCAGCGGTCCGGGTTCCTATAATTCACCCCTCCACTTT. Translated: CASGPGSYNSPLHF.

The chain's CDR3 is CSVWLPLAYEQYF. Here the CDR3 DNA reads TGCAGCGTTTGGCTTCCACTTGCCTACGAGCAGTACTTC. The rearrangement uses TRBV29-1 and TRBJ2-7; D not resolved. The CDR3 runs 13 residues. V was pared by 5 bases and J by 2 bases, with 13 bases between. The germline CDR1 and CDR2 sequences are SQVTM and ANQGSEA.

The chain has TRBV5-1 and TRBJ2-7, with D tentatively TRBD1 (6 bases). Germline CDR1 SGHRS, CDR2 YFSETQ. V lost 2 bases and J lost 3, with 15 bases in between. This CDR3 is built from 15 residues. The CDR3 here is CASSLGGVNLYEQYF. The DNA for the CDR3 is TGCGCCAGCAGCTTAGGGGGAGTGAACCTCTACGAGCAGTACTTC. Drawing the rest from reference TRBV5-1 and TRBJ2-7, the complete variable domain is KAGVTQTPRYLIKTRGQQVTLSCSPISGHRSVSWYQQTPGQGLQFLFEYFSETQRNKGNFPGRFSGRQFSNSRSEMNVSTLELGDSALYLCASSLGGVNLYEQYFGPGTRLTVT.

The chain recombines TRBV29-1 with TRBJ1-2; 9 nucleotides agree with TRBD1. The CDR3 covers 13 residues. Germline V gene data show CDR1 as SQVTM and CDR2 as ANQGSEA. Trimming at V came to 6 bases and at J to 4 bases, leaving 6 bases not matched to a gene. Written as DNA, the CDR3 is TGCAGCGTACCGGGACAGGGACCCTATGGCTACACCTTC. This sequence encodes CSVPGQGPYGYTF.

A remark on this clonotype: A junction boundary mismatches the germline segment, possibly from a read error. The genes are TRBV7-7 and TRBJ2-3; perhaps TRBD1 as D (6 bases). The CDR3 is made up of 15 amino acids. Looked up from germline, CDR1 is SSHAT and CDR2 is FNYEAQ (reference sequence). The CDR3 DNA reads as TGTGCTAGCAGCCCTATAGGGGGAGTAACAGATACGCAGTATTTT. As protein: CASSPIGGVTDTQYF.

The V gene is TRBV3-1, the J gene TRBJ2-4; a possible D gene is TRBD2 (7 bases). The CDR3 runs to 14 residues. Trimming left V 3 bases short and J 7 bases short, with 13 bases between. In germline, CDR1 is LGHDT, CDR2 YNNKEL (reference sequence). The CDR3 sequence: CASSHSGGGNIQYF. The CDR3 coding sequence is TGTGCCAGCAGCCATTCGGGGGGCGGGAACATTCAGTACTTC.

The DNA of the CDR3 is TGTGCCAGCAGTTTACCTCTGACTAGCGGGAGTGAGCAGTTCTTC. Protein sequence: CASSLPLTSGSEQFF. The chain couples TRBV12-3 or TRBV12-4 to TRBJ2-1; 12 bases map to TRBD2. V shed 2 bases, J shed 9 bases, and the junction held 5 bases outside the gene matches. The CDR3 spans 15 residues.

Ten or more counts support this clonotype. The rearrangement joins TRBV5-1 to TRBJ2-5; D is perhaps TRBD2 (6 bases). The V end was cut by 3 bases, the J end by 2 bases, with 14 bases between. The CDR3 covers 15 residues. The V gene's germline CDR1 is SGHRS and CDR2 YFSETQ. CDR3 DNA sequence: TGCGCCAGCAGCTCGGTACTAGCTGGGCAAGAGACCCAGTACTTC. It codes for CASSSVLAGQETQYF.

The rearrangement uses TRBV11-2 and TRBJ2-1, with D perhaps matching TRBD2 (6 bases). The CDR3 length is 16 residues. Germline V gene sequence: CDR1 SGHAT, CDR2 FQNNGV. The V and J ends lost 1 base and 4 bases respectively, with 14 bases between them. Written as DNA, the CDR3 is TGTGCCAGCAGCTTAGGGTGGCCTAGCGTATACAATGAGCAGTTCTTC. This encodes CASSLGWPSVYNEQFF.

The rearrangement joins TRBV6-6 to TRBJ2-7; D possibly corresponds to TRBD2 (5 bases). CDR3 length: 16 amino acids. Trimming cost V 4 bases and J 3 bases, with 19 bases left between them. CDR1 and CDR2 from the germline V gene are MNHNY and SVGAGI (reference sequence). For the CDR3, the DNA is TGTGCCAGCAGTTCCCCGATGAGCCGGGGTAACTACGAGCAGTACTTC. It codes for CASSSPMSRGNYEQYF.

For this clonotype: A much larger clonotype is one base distant, so this may be a read error. This rearrangement joins TRBV29-1 to TRBJ1-2; unclear D gene. Germline V CDR1 and CDR2: SQVTM, ANQGSEA. CDR3 length equals 15 residues. V lost 7 bases and J lost 6, with 24 bases in between. The CDR3 sequence: CSAGEEAPLGDGYTF. CDR3 DNA: TGCAGCGCCGGCGAGGAGGCCCCATTAGGTGATGGCTACACCTTC.

The table lists this clonotype with a count of one. V and J are TRBV29-1 and TRBJ2-7; 7 positions agree with TRBD1. Germline-derived CDR1 and CDR2 are SQVTM and ANQGSEA. Losses at the gene ends were 7 bases for V and 3 bases for J; bases not matched to a gene: 9. This CDR3 region has 13 residues. The CDR3 nucleotides are TGCAGCGCGACAGGGATGTATGTCTACGAGCAGTACTTC. As protein: CSATGMYVYEQYF.

The chain is built from TRBV3-1 and TRBJ1-1; TRBD1 is a possible D gene (5 bases). The germline V gene has CDR1 LGHDT and CDR2 YNNKEL (reference sequence). The CDR3 has 14 amino acids. Trimming removed 6 bases from V and 1 base from J, with 12 bases in between. Written as DNA, the CDR3 is TGTGCCAGCAGGCCAGTGGGGCCGAACACTGAAGCTTTCTTT. Translation: CASRPVGPNTEAFF. The variable domain in full, with the rest retrieved from reference TRBV3-1 and TRBJ1-1, is DTAVSQTPKYLVTQMGNDKSIKCEQNLGHDTMYWYKQDSKKFLKIMFSYNNKELIINETVPNRFSPKSPDKAHLNLHINSLELGDSAVYFCASRPVGPNTEAFFGQGTRLTVV.

This clonotype was counted a few times. This rearrangement joins TRBV6-2 or TRBV6-3 to TRBJ1-2; no definite D call. The germline V and J ends were trimmed by 7 bases and 0 bases, with 6 bases remaining between them. CDR1 MNHEY and CDR2 SVGEGT come from the germline V gene. The CDR3 runs 12 residues. CDR3 DNA sequence: TGTGCCAGCATGGAGCCTAACTATGGCTACACCTTC. This codes for CASMEPNYGYTF.

This chain connects TRBV7-9 to TRBJ2-1; a possible D gene is TRBD2 (6 bases). The germline gives CDR1 SEHNR, CDR2 FQNEAQ (reference sequence). This CDR3 is built from 15 residues. V was clipped by 5 bases and J by 2 bases, with 13 bases between them. For the CDR3, the DNA is TGTGCCAGCAGCCCCGCGGGAACGCCCTACAATGAGCAGTTCTTC. This gives the protein CASSPAGTPYNEQFF.

This clonotype was recorded a few times. This chain connects TRBV4-2 to TRBJ2-7; 9 nucleotides align to TRBD1. The germline V gene has CDR1 LGHNA and CDR2 YNFKEQ. The J segment lost 0 bases and the V segment lost 2 bases, leaving 2 bases of the junction unmatched. The CDR3 covers 15 residues. The CDR3 DNA reads as TGTGCCAGCAGCCAAAGGGACAGGGACTCCTACGAGCAGTACTTC. Its translation: CASSQRDRDSYEQYF.

The chain carries TRBV3-1 and TRBJ1-2, with TRBD1 as a possible D gene (5 bases). CDR1 is LGHDT, CDR2 YNNKEL, per germline (reference sequence). CDR3 length: 18 residues. V lost 0 bases to trimming and J lost 8 bases, with 25 bases between them. In DNA form, the CDR3 reads TGTGCCAGCAGCCAAGATCTCGCGGGCGACACTCGGGGCGTAGGCTACACCTTC. As protein: CASSQDLAGDTRGVGYTF.

In its sample, this clonotype was seen a few times. This chain links TRBV5-6 with TRBJ2-1, with D perhaps TRBD2 (6 bases). The CDR3 totals 16 residues. The germline gives CDR1 SGHDT, CDR2 YYEEEE. Trimming left V 4 bases short and J 0 bases short, with 14 bases between. This CDR3 is CASSTRGMSSYNEQFF. As DNA, the CDR3 is TGTGCCAGCAGCACGCGGGGTATGAGCTCCTACAATGAGCAGTTCTTC.

The chain is built from TRBV12-3 or TRBV12-4 and TRBJ1-1, with a weak D call TRBD1 (6 bases). CDR3 length: 15 amino acids. Trimming shortened V by 5 bases and J by 0 bases, and 13 bases separated the two germline ends. The CDR3 nucleotides read TGTGCCAGCAGTCCGGGGGGGCCTATGAACACTGAAGCTTTCTTT. Translating gives CASSPGGPMNTEAFF.

The CDR3 coding sequence is TGTGCCAGCAGTTACTACCAGGGGCGGAATTCACCCCTCCACTTT. Its translation: CASSYYQGRNSPLHF. J is TRBJ1-6 and V is TRBV6-5, with D tentatively TRBD1 (6 bases). This CDR3 has 15 residues. Germline values: CDR1 MNHEY, CDR2 SVGAGI. V was shortened by 1 base and J by 7 bases, with 11 bases between the two germline ends.

Only a few counts were recorded for this clonotype. V and J are TRBV5-1 and TRBJ2-5; a weak D match, TRBD1 (6 bases). Germline CDR1 and CDR2: SGHRS and YFSETQ. The germline V and J ends were trimmed by 4 bases and 0 bases, with 13 bases remaining between them. The CDR3 length is 15 residues. DNA of the CDR3: TGCGCCAGCAGCATTACCGGGACATACCAAGAGACCCAGTACTTC. It is translated as CASSITGTYQETQYF.

The chain combines TRBV4-1 with TRBJ2-5; a possible D gene is TRBD2 (6 bases). The CDR3 covers 14 residues. The V and J ends lost 1 base and 2 bases respectively, with 8 bases between them. Germline lookup yields CDR1 MGHRA and CDR2 YSYEKL. CDR3: CASSQVGLQETQYF. The CDR3, as DNA: TGCGCCAGCAGCCAAGTGGGACTGCAAGAGACCCAGTACTTC.